The clone carrying this T cell receptor (beta chain) occurred many times. RNA-based 3' RACE libraries used unique molecular identifiers. TCRdb redid the calling of the 3' RACE reads with MiXCR, one entry per CDR3 protein. The table lists fewer than 100,000 distinct CDR3 sequences, about 7.2% of them singletons. Germline CDR1 reads SGDLS; CDR2 reads YYNGEE. The CDR3 runs to 15 residues. Trimming shortened V by 3 bases and J by 0 bases, and 12 bases separated the two germline ends. This sample is part of a study of HIV-infected children after antiretroviral therapy interruption. Study summary: Continuous-treatment samples came from weeks 0, 48 and 150.

Treatment here: PENTA 11 planned treatment interruption arm or continuous ART arm. This chain connects TRBV9 to TRBJ1-2; no clear D. This specimen consisted of CD45RA+ CD4+ T cells from PBMCs, pooled from several time points, obtained from a donor given antiretroviral therapy, either interrupted or continuous. Subset in this sample: naive CD4+ CD45RA+ CD45RO- T cells. The TCR originated in a pool of human donors with HIV. The CDR3 DNA is TGTGCCAGCAGCGCACTGGACCGCTCTAACTATGGCTACACCTTC. Translated: CASSALDRSNYGYTF. Using reference TRBV9 and TRBJ1-2 for the parts outside the CDR3, the full variable domain is DSGVTQTPKHLITATGQRVTLRCSPRSGDLSVYWYQQSLDQGLQFLIQYYNGEERAKGNILERFSAQQFPDLHSELNLSSLELGDSALYFCASSALDRSNYGYTFGSGTRLTVV.